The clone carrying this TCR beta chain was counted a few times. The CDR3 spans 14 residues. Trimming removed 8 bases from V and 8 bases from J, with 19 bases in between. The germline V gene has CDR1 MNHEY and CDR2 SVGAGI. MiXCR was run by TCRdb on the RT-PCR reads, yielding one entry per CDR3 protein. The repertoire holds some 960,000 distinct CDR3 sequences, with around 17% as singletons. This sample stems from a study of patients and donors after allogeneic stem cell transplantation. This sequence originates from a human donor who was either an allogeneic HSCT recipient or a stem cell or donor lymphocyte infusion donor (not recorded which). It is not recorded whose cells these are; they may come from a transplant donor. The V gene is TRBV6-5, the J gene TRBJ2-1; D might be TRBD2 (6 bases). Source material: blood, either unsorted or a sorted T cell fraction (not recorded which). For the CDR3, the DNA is TGTGCCAGCCGTTTTACGGGGGAGCTCGATGAGCAGTTCTTC. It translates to CASRFTGELDEQFF.